This note documents a single T cell receptor (beta chain) sequence. As yet, its antigen is unknown. This record comes from a study of T cells after yellow fever vaccination. Overall study findings and caveats: Post-booster reappearance was seen for most primary-vaccination clones (roughly 96% CD4, around 88% CD8). Clonotypes appearing in both CD4 and CD8 compartments existed, and their share was small. Abundant clonotypes from the bulk population could contaminate FACS-sorted repertoires.

CDR3 size: 14 residues. Per germline, CDR1 SQVTM and CDR2 ANQGSEA. Trimming took off 6 bases at V and 4 bases at J, with 18 bases between the two ends. For TCR, cDNA came from 5'RACE template switching, which added a universal primer site and UMIs. TCRdb fed the 5' RACE reads into MiXCR, producing one record per CDR3 protein. The sample includes over 300,000 distinct CDR3 sequences, about 6.9% of them seen just once. This chain joins TRBV29-1 and TRBJ1-1; no reliable D call. The TCR comes from a man aged 18-30 years who received the YFV17D yellow fever vaccine. The specimen was PBMCs, collected approximately 47 days after the first yellow fever vaccination. This CDR3 reads CSVEVGPMGTEAFF. CDR3 DNA sequence: TGCAGCGTAGAGGTGGGTCCTATGGGCACTGAAGCTTTCTTT.